The text below deals with one T cell receptor beta chain. This entry belongs to a study of PD-L1 blockade in urothelial cancer. Study-level background: Atezolizumab, begun by patients around 2014, was given at 1,200 mg intravenously every 3 weeks. About 85% of the 29 patients were men whose urothelial cancer was bladder-origin.

Spiking each PCR with synthetic TCR analog templates was performed. Profiling relied on immunoSEQ multiplex PCR, and the TCRdb table lists in-frame clones only, not all of them. The data hold 80,000 to 100,000 clones, with over 80% observed a single time. The patients had locally advanced or metastatic urothelial carcinoma. The CDR3 extends over 14 amino acids. With 3 bases clipped from V and 7 bases from J, the junction kept 6 bases outside the gene matches. Germline loops: CDR1 SGHTA, CDR2 FQGNSA. The sample was PBMCs, taken around atezolizumab (anti-PD-L1) treatment. V gene TRBV7-2 combines with J gene TRBJ1-5; TRBD1 matches 7 bases. The sequence came from a man aged 65 to 79 with urothelial cancer. The CDR3 DNA reads as TGTGCCAGCAGCTTTCGACAGGGCGACCAGCCCCAGCATTTT. Translation: CASSFRQGDQPQHF.